This entry features one TCR beta chain sequence. Its antigen is still unknown. The data were taken from a study of Ad26.COV2.S vaccination and SARS-CoV-2 variants. Study details: Ad26.COV2.S given intramuscularly, once or twice 56 days apart.

Germline loops: CDR1 DFQATT, CDR2 SNEGSKA (reference sequence). V dropped 6 bases and J dropped 3 bases, with 5 bases sitting between them. This CDR3 comprises 10 residues. Libraries were prepared by immunoSEQ multiplex PCR; TCRdb keeps only in-frame clonotypes and omits some of them. The repertoire consists of around 320,000 clones, with around 84% occurring once and the leading ten covering roughly 1.9%. Treatment: approximately 18 received Ad26.COV2.S at low or high dose, single or two shots; about 5 received placebo; per-sample allocation not given. Sampling took place 63 days after the first vaccine or placebo injection. Study-level points and caveats: Vaccinated individuals (as opposed to placebo recipients) had higher spike-specific TCR breadth.

This clonotype was sampled from a person aged 18-65 years who received the Ad26.COV2.S COVID-19 vaccine or a placebo. The sequencing used peripheral blood, collected in a trial of Ad26.COV2.S vaccine versus placebo. The chain carries TRBV20-1 and TRBJ2-5; D remains ambiguous. DNA of the CDR3: TGCAGTGCGACTGAAGAGACCCAGTACTTC. Its translation is CSATEETQYF.